This is a list of T cell receptor beta chains from one sample in a study of spatial heterogeneity in lung cancer. TCRdb ran MiXCR on the 5' RACE reads and lists one entry per CDR3 protein. The sample lists 30,000 to 40,000 distinct CDR3 sequences; 3% to 3.5% were seen once. Sequenced material: normal lung tissue next to the tumor, taken at surgery. These receptors were taken from a male donor with early-stage non-small cell lung cancer. Each CDR3 is given with its conserved first and last residue. The D gene is left open where the match is weak. Some rows mark clone size as missing; the rest say once, few, many or name a class of expanded clone.

j_call clone_size v_call d_call cdr3_nt cdr3_aa
TRBJ2-7 many TRBV5-1 TRBD1 TGCGCCAGCAGCACGGACAGGTTTAGCTCCTACGAGCAGTACTTC CASSTDRFSSYEQYF
TRBJ1-5 many TRBV6-1 TRBD1 TGTGCCAGCATGGGACAGACCTCTCTGGTGCCCCAGCATTTT CASMGQTSLVPQHF
TRBJ1-1 many TRBV7-3 . TGTGCCAGCAGCTATACCCACAACAGGGAAGCTTTCTTT CASSYTHNREAFF
TRBJ1-2 many TRBV25-1 . TGTGCCAGCAGTGATTGGGCAGGGTATGGCTACACCTTC CASSDWAGYGYTF
TRBJ2-3 many TRBV7-2 . TGTGCCAGCAGCTTAGCGCTAGGAGTCCAAGCATTAAGCACAGATACGCAGTATTTT CASSLALGVQALSTDTQYF
TRBJ2-5 many TRBV18 . TGTGCCAGCTCACCAACGAGAGAGACCCAGTACTTC CASSPTRETQYF
TRBJ2-1 many TRBV4-3 TRBD1 TGCGCCAGCAGCCAAACTTCGACAGGGTTTTTTGGTGAGCAGTTCTTC CASSQTSTGFFGEQFF
TRBJ2-7 . TRBV25-1 . TGTGCCAGCAGTGAATCGGAAGGGGCGCCCATAGGGGAGCAGTACTTC CASSESEGAPIGEQYF
TRBJ1-1 many TRBV20-1 TRBD1 TGCAGTGCTACCGGACAGGGGAACACTGAAGCTTTCTTT CSATGQGNTEAFF
TRBJ1-1 many TRBV5-1 . TGCGCCAGCAGCTTGAAGGGCGGACAGCCGGGCACTGAAGCTTTCTTT CASSLKGGQPGTEAFF
TRBJ1-1 many TRBV20-1 . TGCAGTGCTAGTTCCGGACAATACACTGAAGCTTTCTTT CSASSGQYTEAFF
TRBJ1-1 many TRBV18 TRBD1 TGTGCCACCGAACAGGGGGTAGACACTGAAGCTTTCTTT CATEQGVDTEAFF
TRBJ1-5 many TRBV12-3/TRBV12-4 TRBD1 TGTGCCAGCAGTACGACAGGGAGCAATCAGCCCCAGCATTTT CASSTTGSNQPQHF
TRBJ2-7 many TRBV28 . TGTGCCAGCAAGCGCCGTAGGGAGCAGTACTTC CASKRRREQYF
TRBJ2-5 many TRBV3-1 . TGTGCCAGCAGCCAACCTAGGACAGTTGTCAAGACCCAGTACTTC CASSQPRTVVKTQYF
TRBJ2-3 many TRBV7-9 . TGTGCCAGCAGCCTACACCTTTGGACAGTTTGGGACACAGATACGCAGTATTTT CASSLHLWTVWDTDTQYF
TRBJ1-4 many TRBV20-1 . TGCAGTGCCCCGACAGAAGACGATGAAAAACTGTTTTTT CSAPTEDDEKLFF
TRBJ1-4 many TRBV10-3 . TGTGCCATCAGTGACCGACTCGGTGAAAAACTGTTTTTT CAISDRLGEKLFF
TRBJ2-7 many TRBV7-8 . TGTGCCAGCAGCCCGACAGACTACGAGCAGTACTTC CASSPTDYEQYF
TRBJ2-5 few TRBV5-1 TRBD2 TGCGCCAGCAGGCGGGGACTAGGCGAAGAGACCCAGTACTTC CASRRGLGEETQYF
TRBJ1-5 many TRBV6-2/TRBV6-3 . TGTGCCGCCTCATTGGGAGTCTGGCAGCCCCAGCATTTT CAASLGVWQPQHF
TRBJ2-2 many TRBV9 . TGTGCCAGCAGCGTAGGGACCAGGATGAACACCGGGGAGCTGTTTTTT CASSVGTRMNTGELFF
TRBJ2-3 many TRBV12-3/TRBV12-4 . TGTGCCAGCACCCCCCATAGGACGGGGGGCACAGATACGCAGTATTTT CASTPHRTGGTDTQYF
TRBJ1-1 many TRBV6-6 . TGTGCCAGCAGTTACGGACAGACCACTGAAGCTTTCTTT CASSYGQTTEAFF
TRBJ1-1 many TRBV7-9 . TGTGCCAGCAGCTTGGGTCAGGGGATGGACACTGAAGCTTTCTTT CASSLGQGMDTEAFF
TRBJ2-1 many TRBV10-1 TRBD1 TGCGCCAGCAGTCCCGGACAGGGAGTTAACTACAATGAGCAGTTCTTC CASSPGQGVNYNEQFF
TRBJ2-1 many TRBV20-1 TRBD2 TGCAGTGCTAGAGGACTAGCGGGAGGGTCGGTTTACAATGAGCAGTTCTTC CSARGLAGGSVYNEQFF
TRBJ2-3 many TRBV29-1 . TGCAGCGCTGGGGGCCGGGACGGAGGCTCAAATACGCAGTATTTT CSAGGRDGGSNTQYF
TRBJ1-1 few TRBV6-2/TRBV6-3 . TGTGCCAGCAGTTACTCTGGCGGTGGCACTGAAGCTTTCTTT CASSYSGGGTEAFF
TRBJ1-2 few TRBV3-1 . TGTGCCAGCAGCCAAGGCAATGTGGGACGCTATGGCTACACCTTC CASSQGNVGRYGYTF
TRBJ2-7 many TRBV10-3 TRBD1 TGTGCCATCATGGGACAGGCCTACGAGCAGTACTTC CAIMGQAYEQYF
TRBJ1-1 many TRBV14 . TGTGCCAGCAGCCCGAGGGGTCCGACTGAAGCTTTCTTT CASSPRGPTEAFF
TRBJ1-1 many TRBV7-6 TRBD1 TGTGCCAGCAGCCCGGGACAGAGATTGAACACTGAAGCTTTCTTT CASSPGQRLNTEAFF
TRBJ2-3 many TRBV2 . TGTGCCAGCAGTGATAGGAGGTTCACAGATACGCAGTATTTT CASSDRRFTDTQYF
TRBJ2-7 . TRBV7-2 . TGTGCCAGCAGCTTAGTCCCGGGGAGCTCCTACGAGCAGTACTTC CASSLVPGSSYEQYF
TRBJ1-2 . TRBV7-8 TRBD1 TGTGCCAGCAGCCCTCGACAGGGGAGGGATGGCTACACCTTC CASSPRQGRDGYTF
TRBJ2-1 many TRBV27 TRBD2 TGTGCCAGCGGCGGGGGGAGCTCCTACAATGAGCAGTTCTTC CASGGGSSYNEQFF
TRBJ2-6 many TRBV9 . TGTGCCAGCAGCGTAAGGGTCTCTGGGGCCAACGTCCTGACTTTC CASSVRVSGANVLTF
TRBJ2-3 . TRBV7-2 TRBD2 TGTGCCAGCAGCTCAGGACTAGCGGGGAACTTGGTGGCATATACGCAGTATTTT CASSSGLAGNLVAYTQYF
TRBJ2-5 many TRBV6-6 TRBD2 TGTGCCAGCAGCCCGACTAGCGGGGAAGAGACCCAGTACTTC CASSPTSGEETQYF
TRBJ1-5 many TRBV7-2 . TGTGCCAGCAGCTTAACCATAAACAGCAATCAGCCCCAGCATTTT CASSLTINSNQPQHF
TRBJ1-1 many TRBV5-1 TRBD1 TGCGCCACCGGGACAGGGGCCGACACTGAAGCTTTCTTT CATGTGADTEAFF
TRBJ2-7 many TRBV11-1 . TGTGCCAGCAGCTTATGGGGCAAACCCTACGAGCAGTACTTC CASSLWGKPYEQYF
TRBJ2-5 few TRBV4-3 . TGCGCCAGCAGCCAAGATTCTCTGTACCAAGAGACCCAGTACTTC CASSQDSLYQETQYF
TRBJ1-4 . TRBV18 . TGTGCCAGCTCACCTTCGGGGGGATTACGTGAAAAACTGTTTTTT CASSPSGGLREKLFF
TRBJ1-1 many TRBV3-1 . TGTGCCAGCAGCCAGAGGGACACTGAAGCTTTCTTT CASSQRDTEAFF
TRBJ1-1 many TRBV5-1 . TGCGCCAGCGCTTTTTCTCCGGGGGAGACTGAAGCTTTCTTT CASAFSPGETEAFF
TRBJ2-3 many TRBV28 . TGTGCCAGCACCGAAGGGGGTTTCACAGATACGCAGTATTTT CASTEGGFTDTQYF
TRBJ1-4 many TRBV11-2 . TGTGCCAGCAGCTTAGAGTTTCCAACGGGGAAACTGTTTTTT CASSLEFPTGKLFF
TRBJ2-5 many TRBV6-5 . TGTGCCAGCAACGATATGGGGCGGGGCGGAGAGACCCAGTACTTC CASNDMGRGGETQYF
TRBJ2-5 . TRBV6-6 . TGTGCCAGCGGTGCGGTCCAAGAGACCCAGTACTTC CASGAVQETQYF
TRBJ2-5 many TRBV20-1 TRBD2 TGCAGTGCGGAGGGACTAGCGGGAACGGGAGAGACCCAGTACTTC CSAEGLAGTGETQYF
TRBJ1-5 many TRBV7-9 . TGTGCCAGCAGCCGGGAATGGGGGGGAGAAGGCAATCAGCCCCAGCATTTT CASSREWGGEGNQPQHF
TRBJ2-2 many TRBV20-1 TRBD2 TGCAGTGCTTTCGGGGGGGCCCGTACCGGGGAGCTGTTTTTT CSAFGGARTGELFF
TRBJ2-5 many TRBV7-2 . TGTGCCAGCAGCAGTACTCAGGCTCAAGAGACCCAGTACTTC CASSSTQAQETQYF
TRBJ2-2 many TRBV5-1 TRBD1 TGCGCCAGCAGCTTGCACTGGGACAGGGGGCTTGTCACCGGGGAGCTGTTTTTT CASSLHWDRGLVTGELFF
TRBJ1-1 many TRBV7-7 . TGTGCCAGCAGCCGCGGTTACCCCGAAGCTTTCTTT CASSRGYPEAFF
TRBJ2-7 many TRBV6-5 . TGTGCCAGCAGTTACTCGAACCGCCAAACCTACGAGCAGTACTTC CASSYSNRQTYEQYF
TRBJ1-1 few TRBV12-3/TRBV12-4 TRBD1 TGTGCCAGCAGCTCCCAACAGGGGGTGACTGAAGCTTTCTTT CASSSQQGVTEAFF
TRBJ2-6 many TRBV7-2 . TGTGCCAGCAGCTTACAGAGTGGGGCCAACGTCCTGACTTTC CASSLQSGANVLTF